This TCR beta chain was recorded in a study of blood T cell repertoires in COVID-19. Looked up from germline, CDR1 is MGHRA and CDR2 is YSYEKL. Trimming took 1 base from V and 5 from J, leaving 11 bases between them. The CDR3 covers 15 residues. Data came from immunoSEQ multiplex PCR; TCRdb stores just in-frame clones and leaves some out. This repertoire shows 85,000 to 110,000 clones, 89% found once; its top ten account for 3.5% to 4%. The source is an older woman with acute or convalescent COVID-19. The V and J genes are TRBV4-1 and TRBJ1-4; no firm D call. The sequenced sample consisted of peripheral blood. The CDR3 reads CASSQVLGGNEKLFF. In DNA, the CDR3 is TGCGCCAGCAGCCAAGTTCTAGGTGGAAATGAAAAACTGTTTTTT.